Below, 32 T cell receptor beta chains from the same sample are listed, as sequenced in a study of blood T cells in healthy people across ages. A J-beta primer mix and a sample-barcoded 5' primer were used in a second PCR of roughly 7 to 12 cycles. TCRdb ran MiXCR on the 5' RACE reads and lists one entry per CDR3 protein. The sample gives 550,000 to 700,000 distinct CDR3 sequences, roughly 29% of which show up once; approximately 17% is in the top ten. The sample comprised blood. Every receptor here comes from a woman aged 70-85 years in good health.

The chain has TRBV6-6 and TRBJ2-2; D remains unclear. CDR3 size: 15 residues. Germline CDR1 reads MNHNY; CDR2 reads SVGAGI (reference sequence). Trimming cost V 7 bases and J 0 bases, with 12 bases left between them. CDR3 nucleotides: TGTGCCAGCACCCAAGGACGGACGAACACCGGGGAGCTGTTTTTT. This sequence encodes CASTQGRTNTGELFF.

V gene TRBV12-3 or TRBV12-4 combines with J gene TRBJ2-1; 10 bases line up with TRBD1. The CDR3 length is 15 residues. Unmatched junction bases numbered 7, after V lost 5 bases and J lost 6 bases. This CDR3 is CASSPGTGDFNEQFF. Written as DNA, the CDR3 is TGTGCCAGCAGTCCCGGGACAGGGGACTTCAATGAGCAGTTCTTC.

This clonotype was seen only a few times. The chain couples TRBV6-2 or TRBV6-3 to TRBJ2-7; 7 bases map to TRBD1. Looked up from germline, CDR1 is MNHEY and CDR2 is SVGEGT. This CDR3 contains 15 residues. Trimming removed 7 bases from V and 5 bases from J; junction bases left unmatched: 14. CDR3 in DNA: TGTGCCAGCACCGACGGGCAGGGGGTTTTCCACGAGCAGTACTTC. Translating gives CASTDGQGVFHEQYF.

This clonotype was seen many times. The CDR3: CSASGGANEQFF. CDR3 nucleotide sequence: TGCAGTGCTAGTGGAGGGGCAAATGAGCAGTTCTTC. The rearrangement links TRBV20-1 to TRBJ2-1; the D gene is possibly TRBD2 (6 bases). The CDR3 runs to 12 residues. V gave up 3 bases and J gave up 7 bases, with 10 bases separating them. Germline V gives CDR1 DFQATT, CDR2 SNEGSKA (reference sequence).

The sample holds a few counts of this clonotype. Its ends do not fully match the called genes, so a read error is possible. This chain connects TRBV12-3 or TRBV12-4 to TRBJ2-3, with D unclear. CDR3 length equals 12 residues. Here the CDR3 DNA reads TGTGCCAGCAGTGGTCGCACAGATACGCAGTATTTC. It yields the protein CASSGRTDTQYF.

This rearrangement joins TRBV20-1 to TRBJ2-1; 13 bases are a match to TRBD2. The CDR3 is made up of 16 amino acids. V shed 5 bases, J shed 7 bases, and the junction held 11 bases outside the gene matches. Germline CDR1 reads DFQATT; CDR2 reads SNEGSKA (reference sequence). In nucleotides, the CDR3 is TGCAGTGCTTACGTTCCGGGACTAGCGGGAAAGAATGAGCAGTTCTTC. As protein: CSAYVPGLAGKNEQFF.

The J gene is TRBJ2-4, the V gene TRBV15; D is unclear. The CDR3 is 15 residues long. The germline V gene encodes CDR1 LNHNV and CDR2 YYDKDF (reference sequence). Trimming shortened V by 1 base and J by 6 bases, and 13 bases separated the two germline ends. This chain's CDR3 is CATSRGSGPINIQYF. In DNA form, the CDR3 reads TGTGCCACCAGCAGAGGATCCGGTCCCATAAACATTCAGTACTTC. The whole variable domain, filled in from reference TRBV15 and TRBJ2-4, reads DAMVIQNPRYQVTQFGKPVTLSCSQTLNHNVMYWYQQKSSQAPKLLFHYYDKDFNNEADTPDNFQSRRPNTSFCFLDIRSPGLGDTAMYLCATSRGSGPINIQYFGAGTRLSVL.

CDR3: CAISEGEKNIQYF. For the CDR3, the DNA is TGTGCCATCAGTGAAGGGGAGAAAAACATTCAGTACTTC. The chain uses TRBV10-3 and TRBJ2-4; D is possibly TRBD1 or TRBD2 (5 bases each). This CDR3 has 13 residues. Trimming removed 3 bases at V and 4 bases at J, with 7 bases between. Per germline, CDR1 ENHRY and CDR2 SYGVKD.

This rearrangement joins TRBV29-1 to TRBJ2-1, with D tentatively TRBD1 (6 bases). This CDR3 region has 15 residues. V shed 3 bases and J shed 14 bases, with 26 bases lying between them. Germline V gene lookup returns CDR1 SQVTM and CDR2 ANQGSEA. The CDR3 nucleotides are TGCAGCGTTGATGGGGCCAGGGGATCGAGCTCAAGGGAGTTCTTC. Amino acid sequence: CSVDGARGSSSREFF.

This clonotype was detected only a few times. The chain employs TRBV10-3 and TRBJ2-7, with TRBD1 as a possible D gene (5 bases). This CDR3 region has 13 residues. V lost 10 bases and J 2 bases, leaving 15 bases between the germline ends. Germline CDR1 ENHRY, CDR2 SYGVKD. The CDR3, as DNA: TGTGCCACCATGCCCTCAGGGACCTACGAGCAGTACTTC. Its protein product is CATMPSGTYEQYF.

V gene TRBV13 combines with J gene TRBJ2-5; the match to TRBD1 covers 9 bases. CDR3 length: 17 residues. With 2 bases clipped from V and 5 bases from J, the junction kept 12 bases outside the gene matches. CDR1 is PRHDT and CDR2 is FYEKMQ in the germline V gene (reference sequence). This chain's CDR3 is CASSLFARDREGETQYF. CDR3 DNA: TGTGCCAGCAGCTTATTTGCAAGGGACAGGGAGGGGGAGACCCAGTACTTC.

This clonotype was detected a few times. V usage is TRBV29-1 and J usage is TRBJ2-1, with 8 bases lining up with TRBD2. The length of the CDR3 is 13 residues. Germline assignment: CDR1 SQVTM and CDR2 ANQGSEA. V shed 6 bases, J shed 6 bases, and the junction held 7 bases outside the gene matches. DNA for the CDR3: TGCAGCGTCGGGGTAACTAGCGGCAATGAGCAGTTCTTC. Translated, it gives CSVGVTSGNEQFF.

Points on this clonotype: In this CDR3 the conserved last residue, phenylalanine or tryptophan, is missing, so a read error is likely. CDR3 in amino acids: CASSPDRGQGYTL. The CDR3 nucleotides are TGTGCCAGCAGTCCTGACAGGGGGCAAGGCTACACCCTC. This chain uses TRBV6-4 with TRBJ1-2, with 10 bases fitting TRBD1. V lost 5 bases, J lost 8 bases, and 5 bases stayed unmatched. CDR3 length equals 13 residues. The germline CDR1 and CDR2 sequences are MRHNA and SNTAGT.

The chain carries TRBV7-6 and TRBJ2-5; the D gene is possibly TRBD2 (6 bases). Germline V gives CDR1 SGHVS, CDR2 FNYEAQ. This CDR3 region has 12 residues. Here the CDR3 DNA reads TGTGCGTGTAGGGACTTGCCTGAGACCCAGTACTTC. Its protein is CACRDLPETQYF. Complete variable domain (other parts from reference TRBV7-6 and TRBJ2-5): GAGVSQSPRYKVTKRGQDVALRCDPISGHVSLYWYRQALGQGPEFLTYFNYEAQQDKSGLPNDRFSAERPEGSISTLTIQRTEQRDSAMYRCACRDLPETQYFGPGTRLLVL.

Notes on this clonotype: A much bigger clone sits one base away, suggesting this may be a read error. Lacking the conserved final phenylalanine or tryptophan, this CDR3 likely reflects a read error. The chain employs TRBV20-1 and TRBJ1-2; D perhaps matches TRBD1 (5 bases). The V gene lost 0 bases and the J gene lost 6 bases, with 17 bases spanning the gap. This CDR3 region has 15 residues. Germline V lookup: CDR1 DFQATT, CDR2 SNEGSKA (reference sequence). The CDR3, as DNA: TGCAGTGCTAGAGATAGGTCCAGAGGGGTACATGGCTACACCCTC. Translated: CSARDRSRGVHGYTL.

The rearrangement links TRBV7-2 to TRBJ1-2; D is uncertain. V dropped 3 bases and J dropped 8 bases, with 7 bases sitting between them. Germline CDR1 SGHTA, CDR2 FQGNSA. This CDR3 spans 11 amino acids. The CDR3 sequence is CASSFGPGYTF. Here the CDR3 DNA reads TGTGCCAGCAGCTTCGGACCCGGCTACACCTTC.

This clonotype was counted between two and nine times. The J gene is TRBJ2-3, the V gene TRBV6-1, with TRBD2 identical over 9 bases. Germline-derived CDR1 and CDR2 are MNHNS and SASEGT. The CDR3 covers 18 residues. The V and J ends lost 6 bases and 2 bases, in that order; junction bases with no gene match: 15. CDR3 nucleotides: TGTGCCAGCAGGCGTACCTTTAGACTAGCGGCCAACACAGATACGCAGTATTTT. Encoded protein: CASRRTFRLAANTDTQYF.

The chain has TRBV20-1 and TRBJ2-7, with D possibly called TRBD1 or TRBD2 (6 bases each). The J call may be faulty, since TRBJ2-5 better matches the DNA end. This CDR3 spans 13 amino acids. The germline CDR1 and CDR2 sequences are DFQATT and SNEGSKA (reference sequence). CDR3 DNA: TGCAGAGTCGAGGGGGGCCGGGGGGAGACCCAGTACTTC. Protein sequence: CRVEGGRGETQYF.

This clonotype has more than one count but fewer than ten. The rearrangement joins TRBV7-2 to TRBJ1-1; possibly TRBD1 for D (6 bases). Germline V CDR1 and CDR2: SGHTA, FQGNSA. The length of the CDR3 is 18 residues. Trimming took 5 bases from V and 5 from J, leaving 27 bases between them. CDR3 sequence: CASSAYTGGTGRRTEAFF. DNA for the CDR3: TGTGCCAGCAGCGCGTATACGGGGGGTACAGGGCGCCGGACTGAAGCTTTCTTT.

In its sample, this clonotype was seen a few times. The rearrangement uses TRBV7-2 and TRBJ2-7; the match to TRBD2 covers 8 bases. This CDR3 has 17 amino acids. Germline values: CDR1 SGHTA, CDR2 FQGNSA. V lost 1 base and J lost 4; bases outside the gene matches: 12. The CDR3 here is CASSLDGGVFAFYEQYF. The CDR3 DNA is TGTGCCAGCAGCTTAGACGGGGGGGTCTTTGCTTTTTACGAGCAGTACTTC.

In the case of this clonotype: An end of the junction does not agree with germline; a read error may underlie this. This chain uses TRBV7-9 with TRBJ2-2; no definite D call. Germline lookup yields CDR1 SEHNR and CDR2 FQNEAQ (reference sequence). CDR3 length: 12 amino acids. CDR3 loop: CASTLLTGELFF. The CDR3 DNA sequence: TGTGCCAGCACCTTACTGACCGGGGAGCTGTTTTTT. Variable domain in full (rest from reference TRBV7-9 and TRBJ2-2): DTGVSQNPRHKITKRGQNVTFRCDPISEHNRLYWYRQTLGQGPEFLTYFQNEAQLEKSRLLSDRFSAERPKGSFSTLEIQRTEQGDSAMYLCASTLLTGELFFGEGSRLTVL.

This clonotype was detected a few times. V and J are TRBV12-3 or TRBV12-4 and TRBJ2-5; D is unclear. The end of the DNA is better explained by TRBJ2-7, so the J call may be wrong. This CDR3 is 14 amino acids long. The CDR3 coding sequence is TGTGCCAGCAGACCTACTTCTGCGGCCTACGAGCAGTACTTC. Encoded protein: CASRPTSAAYEQYF.

This chain links TRBV20-1 with TRBJ1-3; 7 bases align to TRBD1. The J segment lost 0 bases and the V segment lost 5 bases, leaving 7 bases of the junction unmatched. The CDR3 consists of 15 residues. Germline V gene data show CDR1 as DFQATT and CDR2 as SNEGSKA (reference sequence). The CDR3: CSAPRQGISGNTIYF. Here the CDR3 DNA reads TGCAGTGCTCCCCGACAGGGAATCTCTGGAAACACCATATATTTT.

The V and J genes are TRBV7-9 and TRBJ2-7; a possible D gene is TRBD2 (6 bases). Per the germline V gene, CDR1 is SEHNR and CDR2 is FQNEAQ (reference sequence). Trimming stripped 3 bases from V and 3 bases from J, with 12 bases between. The CDR3 is 14 amino acids. The CDR3 here is CASSLGGAIYEQYF. The DNA for the CDR3 is TGTGCCAGCAGCTTGGGCGGGGCAATCTACGAGCAGTACTTC.

This clonotype was seen repeatedly, ten times or more. The chain couples TRBV4-3 to TRBJ2-5, with 9 bases identical to TRBD2. CDR3 length: 16 amino acids. Looked up from germline, CDR1 is LGHNA and CDR2 is YSLEER. V shed 2 bases, J shed 3 bases, and the junction held 7 bases outside the gene matches. The CDR3, as DNA: TGCGCCAGCAGCCAACGTTCGGCGGGGGGGAAAGAGACCCAGTACTTC. The encoded protein is CASSQRSAGGKETQYF.

The V and J genes are TRBV20-1 and TRBJ1-1; maybe TRBD1 (6 bases). Deletions cut 0 bases from V and 0 bases from J, with 11 bases between. There are 15 residues in the CDR3. Germline-derived CDR1 and CDR2 are DFQATT and SNEGSKA (reference sequence). DNA for the CDR3: TGCAGTGCTAGAGACGGACAGCAATTGAACACTGAAGCTTTCTTT. This translates into CSARDGQQLNTEAFF.

The chain employs TRBV20-1 and TRBJ1-3; the match to TRBD1 covers 9 bases. Germline trimming cut 6 bases from V and 0 bases from J; bases unmatched to any gene: 6. The germline V gene encodes CDR1 DFQATT and CDR2 SNEGSKA (reference sequence). This CDR3 is built from 15 residues. The CDR3 coding sequence is TGCAGTGCAAGGGACAGGGAGGCCTCTGGAAACACCATATATTTT. Its protein product is CSARDREASGNTIYF.

The chain recombines TRBV7-9 with TRBJ1-2; D is unclear. The germline CDR1 and CDR2 sequences are SEHNR and FQNEAQ (reference sequence). CDR3 length: 12 residues. V shed 4 bases and J shed 4 bases, with 7 bases lying between them. CDR3 residues: CASSSAGYGYTF. DNA of the CDR3: TGTGCCAGCAGCTCAGCGGGCTATGGCTACACCTTC.

J is TRBJ1-6 and V is TRBV4-1, with D maybe TRBD1 (6 bases). The ends were cut back, 0 bases at V and 16 bases at J, with 10 bases in the middle. The CDR3 totals 12 residues. Germline assignment: CDR1 MGHRA and CDR2 YSYEKL. The DNA of the CDR3 is TGCGCCAGCAGCCAAGAGAGGGGGAAACTCCACTTT. Translating it yields CASSQERGKLHF.

The gene calls are TRBV7-2 and TRBJ2-3; the match to TRBD1 covers 7 bases. Looked up from germline, CDR1 is SGHTA and CDR2 is FQGNSA. There are 15 residues in the CDR3. Trimming took 3 bases from V and 1 from J; bases not matched to a gene: 4. The DNA for the CDR3 is TGTGCCAGCAGCTTCGACAGGGCAGGCACAGATACGCAGTATTTT. As protein: CASSFDRAGTDTQYF.

The chain has TRBV6-5 and TRBJ2-6; D is unclear. Deletions cut 6 bases from V and 0 bases from J, with 9 bases between. Germline CDR1 is MNHEY and CDR2 is SVGAGI. The CDR3 has 15 amino acids. The CDR3 loop reads CASSRRYSGANVLTF. The CDR3 DNA sequence: TGTGCCAGCAGCCGTCGATACTCTGGGGCCAACGTCCTGACTTTC.

The V call is TRBV20-1, the J call TRBJ1-6; unclear D gene. Per germline, CDR1 DFQATT and CDR2 SNEGSKA (reference sequence). V was pared by 6 bases and J by 10 bases, with 16 bases between. The CDR3 sequence is 13 residues long. CDR3 sequence reads: CSASGSRASPLHF. In nucleotides, the CDR3 is TGCAGTGCCAGCGGCAGTAGGGCGTCACCCCTCCACTTT.